This T cell receptor (beta chain) is drawn from a study of blood T cell repertoires in COVID-19. The method was immunoSEQ multiplex PCR; TCRdb's version includes in-frame clones alone and lacks a portion of them. The table records approximately 250,000 clones, around 81% of them present only once. Germline CDR1 is SGHRS and CDR2 is YFSETQ. The CDR3 has 13 residues. The J segment lost 6 bases and the V segment lost 5 bases, leaving 5 bases of the junction unmatched. The source material was peripheral blood. The sequence came from a woman aged 60-75 years with active or convalescent COVID-19. This sequence joins TRBV5-1 and TRBJ2-1; 7 nucleotides line up with TRBD2. CDR3 DNA sequence: TGCGCCAGCAGGCCGTCTAGCGGCAATGAGCAGTTCTTC. Its protein is CASRPSSGNEQFF.